The sequence of this T cell receptor beta chain was determined in a study of naive and memory T cell subsets. Regarding the study as a whole: A few larger clonotypes appeared in naive repertoires, especially CD8, possibly memory cells re-expressing CD45RA. Findings for naive and memory subsets could not be checked against ground truth. In CD4 and CD8 cells, diversity dropped from naive through EMRA.

CMV status came from CD4+ IFNgamma after overnight CMV lysate stimulation. Four subsets defined by CD45RA and CD27 were sorted after CD3, CD4, CD8 and live/dead staining. The beta constant-region primer was an equimolar mix of two oligonucleotides covering TRBC1 and TRBC2. The ligated cDNA underwent four PCR rounds using SP2 and nested alpha and beta constant-region primers. TCRdb re-analysed the UMI-ligation and nested PCR reads in MiXCR, keeping a single row per CDR3 protein. The sample holds 90,000 to 120,000 distinct CDR3 sequences, roughly 15% seen once. On this clonotype itself: The antigen is unknown.

This CDR3 contains 15 residues. Germline CDR1 reads MNHEY; CDR2 reads SMNVEV (reference sequence). V shed 5 bases and J shed 0 bases, with 13 bases lying between them. The specimen was naive CD8+ T cells from blood. This TCR derives from a human donor in good health. This chain connects TRBV27 to TRBJ1-1; D is undetermined. The CDR3 nucleotides are TGTGCCAGCAGTCAATCGGCCCTATTGAACACTGAAGCTTTCTTT. Translating gives CASSQSALLNTEAFF.